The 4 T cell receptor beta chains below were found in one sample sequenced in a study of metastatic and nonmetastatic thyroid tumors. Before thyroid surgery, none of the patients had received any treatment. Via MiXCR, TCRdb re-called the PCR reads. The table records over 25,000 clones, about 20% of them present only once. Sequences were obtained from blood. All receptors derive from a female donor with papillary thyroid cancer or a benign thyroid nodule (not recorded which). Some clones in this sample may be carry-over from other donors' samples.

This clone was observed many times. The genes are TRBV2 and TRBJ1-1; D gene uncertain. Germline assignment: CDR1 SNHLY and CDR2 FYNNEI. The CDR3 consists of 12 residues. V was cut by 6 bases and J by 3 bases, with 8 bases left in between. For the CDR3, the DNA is TGTGCCAGCAGCACCCAGCACACTGAAGCTTTCTTT. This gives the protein CASSTQHTEAFF.

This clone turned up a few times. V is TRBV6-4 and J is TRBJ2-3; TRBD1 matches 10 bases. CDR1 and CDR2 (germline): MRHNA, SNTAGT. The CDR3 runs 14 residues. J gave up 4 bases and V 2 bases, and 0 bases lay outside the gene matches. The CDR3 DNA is TGTGCCAGCAGTGACGGACAGGGGGCAGATACGCAGTATTTT. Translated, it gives CASSDGQGADTQYF.

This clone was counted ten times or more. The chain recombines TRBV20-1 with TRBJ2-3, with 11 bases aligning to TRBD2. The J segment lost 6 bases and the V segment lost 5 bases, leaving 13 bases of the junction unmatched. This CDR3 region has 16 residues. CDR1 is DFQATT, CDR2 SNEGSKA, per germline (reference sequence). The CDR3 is CSASPETSGKRDTQYF. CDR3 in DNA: TGCAGTGCTTCGCCCGAGACTAGCGGGAAACGGGATACGCAGTATTTT.

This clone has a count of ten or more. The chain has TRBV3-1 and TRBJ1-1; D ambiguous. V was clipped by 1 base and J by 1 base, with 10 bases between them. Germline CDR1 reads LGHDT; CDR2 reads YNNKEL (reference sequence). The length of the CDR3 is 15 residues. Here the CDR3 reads CASSQGSGQNTEAFF. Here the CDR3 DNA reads TGTGCCAGCAGCCAAGGATCCGGGCAGAACACTGAAGCTTTCTTT.